These T cell receptor beta chains were read from a single sample in a study of blood T cell repertoires in COVID-19. Libraries were prepared by immunoSEQ multiplex PCR; TCRdb keeps only in-frame clonotypes and omits some of them. Among approximately 210,000 clones listed, 65% to 85% were seen once. Sequencing input: PBMCs or T cells enriched from blood (not recorded which). These receptors originate from a man aged 30 to 45 with acute COVID-19. Each CDR3 is given with its conserved first and last residue. Each record gives: D gene, V gene, clone size, J gene, CDR3 length, CDR3 protein, CDR3 DNA. The D gene is left open where the match is weak. Some rows mark clone size as missing; the rest say once, few, many or name a class of expanded clone.

>.|TRBV7-9|.|TRBJ2-1|14
CASSRRFSYNEQFF
TGTGCCAGCAGCCGGAGATTCTCCTACAATGAGCAGTTCTTC
>.|TRBV14|.|TRBJ1-2|13
CASSQVRGAGYTF
TGTGCCAGCAGCCAAGTACGGGGGGCTGGCTACACCTTC
>TRBD1|TRBV5-1|.|TRBJ1-2|14
CASSLGDSSYGYTF
TGCGCCAGCAGCTTGGGGGACAGTTCGTATGGCTACACCTTC
>TRBD1|TRBV19|.|TRBJ1-3|16
CASTARDRGSGNTIYF
TGTGCCAGTACCGCAAGAGACAGGGGCTCTGGAAACACCATATATTTT
>.|TRBV6-5|.|TRBJ1-2|13
CASGATGHYGYTF
TGTGCCAGCGGGGCCACCGGGCACTATGGCTACACCTTC
>.|TRBV7-2|.|TRBJ1-1|21
CASSLASGLVGGGPGRTEAFF
TGTGCCAGCAGCTTAGCATCTGGCCTCGTAGGAGGTGGGCCGGGCCGGACTGAAGCTTTCTTT
>TRBD1|TRBV7-2|few|TRBJ2-3|15
CASSKTGSGTDTQYF
TGTGCCAGCAGCAAGACAGGGTCGGGCACAGATACGCAGTATTTT
>.|TRBV28|.|TRBJ1-1|14
CASSFQRGSTEAFF
TGTGCCAGCAGTTTCCAGCGGGGGAGCACTGAAGCTTTCTTT
>.|TRBV3-1/TRBV3-2|.|TRBJ2-7|15
CASSQVRTQTYEQYF
TGTGCCAGCAGCCAAGTTCGGACACAGACCTACGAGCAGTACTTC
>TRBD1|TRBV12-5|.|TRBJ2-2|14
CASVLTGSTGELFF
TGTGCTAGTGTACTGACAGGGTCGACCGGGGAGCTGTTTTTT
>.|TRBV5-6|.|TRBJ2-7|13
CASSFYRAYEQYF
TGTGCCAGCAGCTTTTACAGGGCCTACGAGCAGTACTTC
>.|TRBV14|.|TRBJ1-2|13
CASSQDQRRGYTF
TGTGCCAGCAGCCAAGATCAGCGGAGAGGCTACACCTTC
>.|TRBV19|.|TRBJ2-7|14
CASSIRLQIYEQYF
TGTGCCAGTAGTATCAGGTTACAGATCTACGAGCAGTACTTC
>.|TRBV11-3|.|TRBJ2-5|13
CASSLERSATQYF
TGTGCCAGCAGCTTAGAGCGGTCAGCGACCCAGTACTTC
>.|TRBV6-1|.|TRBJ1-5|14
CASSDGRGQQPQHF
TGTGCCAGCAGTGATGGCAGGGGTCAACAGCCCCAGCATTTT
>TRBD1|TRBV19|.|TRBJ1-3|13
CASSAGQGNTIYF
TGTGCCAGTAGTGCGGGACAGGGAAACACCATATATTTT
>.|TRBV5-6|.|TRBJ1-2|16
CASTPGGAQRIYGYTF
TGTGCCAGCACCCCTGGTGGGGCCCAGAGAATCTATGGCTACACCTTC
>.|TRBV2|.|TRBJ1-2|12
CASSERSYGYTF
TGTGCCAGCAGTGAACGTAGCTATGGCTACACCTTC
>.|TRBV28|.|TRBJ2-5|14
CASRPWTGEETQYF
TGTGCCAGCAGACCCTGGACGGGGGAAGAGACCCAGTACTTC
>.|TRBV19|.|TRBJ1-5|13
CASSPRRNQPQHF
TGTGCCAGTAGTCCGCGCAGGAATCAGCCCCAGCATTTT
>.|TRBV2|.|TRBJ1-5|12
CASRQHNQPQHF
TGTGCCAGTAGACAGCACAATCAGCCCCAGCATTTT
>.|TRBV3-1/TRBV3-2|.|TRBJ1-6|12
CASSQWESPLHF
TGTGCCAGCAGCCAGTGGGAGTCACCCCTCCACTTT
>.|TRBV6-6|.|TRBJ1-2|15
CASSPSYGKGSSDTF
TGTGCCAGCAGTCCCTCCTACGGAAAGGGGTCCTCGGACACCTTC
>.|TRBV25-1|few|TRBJ2-1|11
CASSRGNEQFF
TGTGCCAGCAGTCGGGGAAATGAGCAGTTCTTC
>.|TRBV12-3/TRBV12-4|.|TRBJ1-3|13
CASDWRSGNTIYF
TGTGCCAGCGATTGGCGGTCTGGAAACACCATATATTTT
>TRBD2|TRBV19|.|TRBJ2-1|17
CASSIGSGGPSYNEQFF
TGTGCCAGTAGTATTGGTAGCGGGGGTCCCTCCTACAATGAGCAGTTCTTC
>TRBD1|TRBV5-1|once|TRBJ2-2|15
CASSLFGTGSGELFF
TGCGCCAGCAGCTTGTTTGGGACAGGCTCCGGGGAGCTGTTTTTT
>.|TRBV30|.|TRBJ1-1|14
CAWTPTGSSGRAFF
TGTGCCTGGACGCCTACCGGGTCATCGGGGAGAGCTTTCTTT
>.|TRBV9|.|TRBJ1-2|15
CASSGAGFGDYGYTF
TGTGCCAGCAGCGGAGCAGGGTTTGGGGACTATGGCTACACCTTC